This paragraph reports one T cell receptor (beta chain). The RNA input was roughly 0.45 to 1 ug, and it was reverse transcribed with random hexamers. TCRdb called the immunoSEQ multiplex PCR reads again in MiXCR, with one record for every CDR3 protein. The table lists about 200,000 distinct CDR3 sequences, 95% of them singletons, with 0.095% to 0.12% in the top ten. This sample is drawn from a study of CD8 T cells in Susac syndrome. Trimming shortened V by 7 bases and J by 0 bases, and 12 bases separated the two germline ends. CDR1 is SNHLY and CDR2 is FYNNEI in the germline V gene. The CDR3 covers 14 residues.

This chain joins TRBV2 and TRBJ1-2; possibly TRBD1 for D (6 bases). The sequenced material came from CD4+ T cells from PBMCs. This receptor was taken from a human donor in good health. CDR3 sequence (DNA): TGTGCCAGCAAAGTGGACAGAGCTAACTATGGCTACACCTTC. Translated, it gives CASKVDRANYGYTF.